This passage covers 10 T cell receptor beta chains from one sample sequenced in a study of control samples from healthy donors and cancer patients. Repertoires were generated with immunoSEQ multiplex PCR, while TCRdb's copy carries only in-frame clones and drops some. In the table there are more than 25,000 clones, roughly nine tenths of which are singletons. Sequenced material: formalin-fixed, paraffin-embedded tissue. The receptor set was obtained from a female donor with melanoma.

CDR3 DNA sequence: TGCGCCAGCAGCTTGCAACCGGGCCAGCCCCAGCATTTT. It specifies CASSLQPGQPQHF. The V and J genes are TRBV5-1 and TRBJ1-5; no definite D call. Germline assignment: CDR1 SGHRS and CDR2 YFSETQ. The V gene lost 1 base and the J gene lost 7 bases, with 9 bases spanning the gap. The CDR3 totals 13 residues.

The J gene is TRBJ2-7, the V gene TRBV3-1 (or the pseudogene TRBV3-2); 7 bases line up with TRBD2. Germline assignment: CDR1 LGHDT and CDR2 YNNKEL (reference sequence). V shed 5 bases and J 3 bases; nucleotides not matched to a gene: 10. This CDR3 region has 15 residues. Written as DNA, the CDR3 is TGTGCCAGCAGCGGATCCTTCACTAGCGACTACGAGCAGTACTTC. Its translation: CASSGSFTSDYEQYF.

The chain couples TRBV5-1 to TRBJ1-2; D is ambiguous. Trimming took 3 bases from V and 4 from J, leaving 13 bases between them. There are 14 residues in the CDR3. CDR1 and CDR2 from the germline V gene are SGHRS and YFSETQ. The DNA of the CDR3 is TGCGCCAGCAGCTCGGAAGGACGGACCTATGGCTACACCTTC. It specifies CASSSEGRTYGYTF. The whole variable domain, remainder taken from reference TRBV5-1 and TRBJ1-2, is KAGVTQTPRYLIKTRGQQVTLSCSPISGHRSVSWYQQTPGQGLQFLFEYFSETQRNKGNFPGRFSGRQFSNSRSEMNVSTLELGDSALYLCASSSEGRTYGYTFGSGTRLTVV.

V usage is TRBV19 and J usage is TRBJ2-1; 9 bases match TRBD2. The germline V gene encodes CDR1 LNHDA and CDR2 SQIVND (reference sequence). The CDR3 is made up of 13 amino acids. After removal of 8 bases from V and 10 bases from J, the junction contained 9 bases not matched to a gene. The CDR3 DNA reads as TGTGCCAGTGGAGCGGGAGGAGGTCGGGAGCAGTTCTTC. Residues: CASGAGGGREQFF.

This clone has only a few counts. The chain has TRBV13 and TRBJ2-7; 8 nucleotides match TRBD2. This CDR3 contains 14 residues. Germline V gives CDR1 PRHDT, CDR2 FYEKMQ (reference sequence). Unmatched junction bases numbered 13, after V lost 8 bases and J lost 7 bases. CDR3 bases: TGTGCCAGCGGAAGTAGCGGGACTTTGAGGGAGCAGTACTTC. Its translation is CASGSSGTLREQYF.

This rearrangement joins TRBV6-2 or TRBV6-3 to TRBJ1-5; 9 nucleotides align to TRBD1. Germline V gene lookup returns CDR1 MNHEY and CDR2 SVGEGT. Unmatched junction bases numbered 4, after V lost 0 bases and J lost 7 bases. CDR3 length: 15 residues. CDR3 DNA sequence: TGTGCCAGCAGTTACTCGATAACAGGGGGCCAGCCCCAGCATTTT. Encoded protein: CASSYSITGGQPQHF.

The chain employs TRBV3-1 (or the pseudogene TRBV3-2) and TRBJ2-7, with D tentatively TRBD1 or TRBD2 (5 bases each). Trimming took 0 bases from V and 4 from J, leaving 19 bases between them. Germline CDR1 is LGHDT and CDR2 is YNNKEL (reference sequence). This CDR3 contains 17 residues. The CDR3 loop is CASSQDEVEGPNYEQYF. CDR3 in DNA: TGTGCCAGCAGCCAAGATGAAGTTGAGGGGCCAAATTACGAGCAGTACTTC.

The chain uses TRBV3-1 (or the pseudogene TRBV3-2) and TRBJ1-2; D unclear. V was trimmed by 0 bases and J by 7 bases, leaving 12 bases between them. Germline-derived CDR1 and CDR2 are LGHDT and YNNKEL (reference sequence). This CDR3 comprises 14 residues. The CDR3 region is CASSQEVPSAGYTF. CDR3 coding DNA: TGTGCCAGCAGCCAAGAAGTACCCTCGGCTGGCTACACCTTC.

The CDR3 nucleotides are TGTGCCAGCAGAGGAGAGGGGGTGGTTAATCAGCCCCAGCATTTT. Encoded protein: CASRGEGVVNQPQHF. The V and J genes are TRBV6-5 and TRBJ1-5, with TRBD1 as a possible D gene (6 bases). V lost 6 bases and J lost 4, with 16 bases in between. Germline loops: CDR1 MNHEY, CDR2 SVGAGI. The length of the CDR3 is 15 residues.

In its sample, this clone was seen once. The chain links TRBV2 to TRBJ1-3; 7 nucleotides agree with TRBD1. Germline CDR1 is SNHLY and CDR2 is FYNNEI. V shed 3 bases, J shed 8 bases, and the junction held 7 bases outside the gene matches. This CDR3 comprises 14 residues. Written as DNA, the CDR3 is TGTGCCAGCAGTGAGACTGACAGGGTATACACCATATATTTT. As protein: CASSETDRVYTIYF.